The following is a T cell receptor (beta chain) sequence with its context. Germline CDR1 SGHDT, CDR2 YYEEEE. With 1 base removed from V and 4 bases from J, the gap between germline ends came to 17 bases. This CDR3 is built from 16 residues. This record belongs to a study of Tregs in tolerant kidney transplant recipients. TCRdb keeps only in-frame clones here, not all; method: immunoSEQ multiplex PCR. Of 90,000 to 120,000 clones in the sample, almost 90% were seen once. This receptor was obtained from a human donor who received a combined kidney and bone marrow transplant. The genes are TRBV5-6 and TRBJ2-5; tentative D call: TRBD2 (6 bases). The sequenced sample was CD4+ T cells from blood, obtained before the transplant. The CDR3 sequence: CASSLYEAGGRETQYF. The CDR3 DNA reads TGTGCCAGCAGCTTGTACGAGGCTGGAGGGCGAGAGACCCAGTACTTC.